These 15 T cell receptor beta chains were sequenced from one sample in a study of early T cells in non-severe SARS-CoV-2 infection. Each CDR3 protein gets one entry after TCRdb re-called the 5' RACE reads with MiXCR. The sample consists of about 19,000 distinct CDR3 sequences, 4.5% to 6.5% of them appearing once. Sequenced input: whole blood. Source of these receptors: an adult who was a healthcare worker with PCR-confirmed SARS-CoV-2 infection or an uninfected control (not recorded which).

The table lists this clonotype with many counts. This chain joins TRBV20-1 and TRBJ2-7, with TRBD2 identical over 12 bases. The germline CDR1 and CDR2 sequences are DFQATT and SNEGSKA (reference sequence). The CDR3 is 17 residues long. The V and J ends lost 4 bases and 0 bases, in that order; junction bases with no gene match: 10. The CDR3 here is CSAITPSGGASSYEQYF. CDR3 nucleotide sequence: TGCAGTGCTATTACCCCTAGCGGGGGGGCTAGCTCCTACGAGCAGTACTTC.

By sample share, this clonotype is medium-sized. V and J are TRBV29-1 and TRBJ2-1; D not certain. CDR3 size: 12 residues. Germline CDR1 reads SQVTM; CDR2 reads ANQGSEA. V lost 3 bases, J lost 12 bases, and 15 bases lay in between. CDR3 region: CSVEKGMTGQFF. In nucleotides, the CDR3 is TGCAGCGTTGAGAAAGGAATGACTGGGCAGTTCTTC.

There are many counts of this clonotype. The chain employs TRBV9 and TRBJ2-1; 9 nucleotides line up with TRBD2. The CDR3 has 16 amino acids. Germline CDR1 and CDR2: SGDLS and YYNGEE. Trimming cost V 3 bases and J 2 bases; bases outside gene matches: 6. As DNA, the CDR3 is TGTGCCAGCAGCGGTAAGAGCGGGAGGCCCTACAATGAGCAGTTCTTC. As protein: CASSGKSGRPYNEQFF.

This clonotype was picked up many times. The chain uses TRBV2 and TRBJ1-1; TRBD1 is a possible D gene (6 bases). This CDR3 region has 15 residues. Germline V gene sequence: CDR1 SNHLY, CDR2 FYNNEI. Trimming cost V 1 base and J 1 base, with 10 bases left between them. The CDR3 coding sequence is TGTGCCAGCAGTGAAGGGAGGGGGGAGAACACTGAAGCTTTCTTT. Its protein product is CASSEGRGENTEAFF.

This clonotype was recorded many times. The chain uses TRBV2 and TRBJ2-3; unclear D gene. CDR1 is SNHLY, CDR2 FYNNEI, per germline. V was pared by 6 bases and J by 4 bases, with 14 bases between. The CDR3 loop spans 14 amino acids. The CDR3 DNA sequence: TGTGCCAGCAGACCGACCACTGGCGCAGATACGCAGTATTTT. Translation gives CASRPTTGADTQYF.

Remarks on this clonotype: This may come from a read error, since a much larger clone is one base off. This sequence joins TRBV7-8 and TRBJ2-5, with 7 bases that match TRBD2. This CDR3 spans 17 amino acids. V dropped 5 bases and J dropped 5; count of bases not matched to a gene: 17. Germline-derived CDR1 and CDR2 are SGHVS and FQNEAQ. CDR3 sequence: CASSPDMTSQQRETQYF. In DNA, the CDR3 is TGTGCCAGCAGCCCGGACATGACTAGCCAACAGAGGGAGACCCAGTACTTC. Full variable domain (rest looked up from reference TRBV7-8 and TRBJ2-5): GAGVSQSPRYKVAKRGQDVALRCDPISGHVSLFWYQQALGQGPEFLTYFQNEAQLDKSGLPSDRFFAERPEGSVSTLKIQRTQQEDSAVYLCASSPDMTSQQRETQYFGPGTRLLVL.

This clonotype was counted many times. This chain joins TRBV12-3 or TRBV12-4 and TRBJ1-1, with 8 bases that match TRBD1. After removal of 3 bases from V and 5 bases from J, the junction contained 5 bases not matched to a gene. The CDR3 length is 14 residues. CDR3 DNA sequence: TGTGCCAGCAGTTTGGTTGGACAGGGAACTGAAGCTTTCTTT. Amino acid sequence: CASSLVGQGTEAFF.

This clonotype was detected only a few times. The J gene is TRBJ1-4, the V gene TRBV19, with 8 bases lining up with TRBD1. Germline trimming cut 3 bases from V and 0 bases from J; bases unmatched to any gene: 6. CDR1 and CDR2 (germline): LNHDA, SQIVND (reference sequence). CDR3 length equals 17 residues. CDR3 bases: TGTGCCAGTAGTATGGGACAGGAGATACCAACTAATGAAAAACTGTTTTTT. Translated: CASSMGQEIPTNEKLFF.

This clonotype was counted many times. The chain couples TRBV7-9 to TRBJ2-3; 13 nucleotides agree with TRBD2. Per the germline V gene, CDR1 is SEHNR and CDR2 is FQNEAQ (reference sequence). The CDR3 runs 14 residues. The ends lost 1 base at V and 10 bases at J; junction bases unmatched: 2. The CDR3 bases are TGTGCCAGCAGCTTAGGACTAGCGGGAGGTTCGCAGTATTTT. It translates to CASSLGLAGGSQYF. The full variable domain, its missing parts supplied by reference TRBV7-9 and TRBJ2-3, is DTGVSQNPRHKITKRGQNVTFRCDPISEHNRLYWYRQTLGQGPEFLTYFQNEAQLEKSRLLSDRFSAERPKGSFSTLEIQRTEQGDSAMYLCASSLGLAGGSQYFGPGTRLTVL.

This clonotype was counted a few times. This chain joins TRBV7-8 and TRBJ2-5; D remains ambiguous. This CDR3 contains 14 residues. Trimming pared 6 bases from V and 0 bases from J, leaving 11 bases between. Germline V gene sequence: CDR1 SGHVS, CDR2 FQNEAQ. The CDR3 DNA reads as TGTGCCAGCAGGCCAGACGCCAACCAAGAGACCCAGTACTTC. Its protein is CASRPDANQETQYF.

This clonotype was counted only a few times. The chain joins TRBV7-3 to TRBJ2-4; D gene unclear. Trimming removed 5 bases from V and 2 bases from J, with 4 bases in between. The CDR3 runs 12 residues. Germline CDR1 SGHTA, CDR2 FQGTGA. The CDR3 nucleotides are TGTGCCAGCAGCCTCCCCAAAAACATTCAGTACTTC. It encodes CASSLPKNIQYF.

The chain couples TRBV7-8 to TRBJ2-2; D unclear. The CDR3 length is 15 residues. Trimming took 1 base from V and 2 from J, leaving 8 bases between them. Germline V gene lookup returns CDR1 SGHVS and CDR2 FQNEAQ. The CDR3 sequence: CASSLDVTNTGELFF. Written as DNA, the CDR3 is TGTGCCAGCAGCTTAGATGTGACTAACACCGGGGAGCTGTTTTTT.

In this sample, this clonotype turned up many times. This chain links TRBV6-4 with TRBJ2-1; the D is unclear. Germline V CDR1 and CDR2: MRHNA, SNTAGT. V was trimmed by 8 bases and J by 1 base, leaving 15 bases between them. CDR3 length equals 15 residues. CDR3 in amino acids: CASSAGAESYNEQFF. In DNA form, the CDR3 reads TGTGCCAGCTCCGCAGGCGCGGAGTCCTACAATGAGCAGTTCTTC.

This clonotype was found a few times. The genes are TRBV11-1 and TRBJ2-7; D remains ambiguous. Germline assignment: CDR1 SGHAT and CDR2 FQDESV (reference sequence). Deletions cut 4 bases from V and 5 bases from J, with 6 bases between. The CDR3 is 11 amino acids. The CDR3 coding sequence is TGTGCCAGCAGCTCGGTGGACGAGCAGTACTTC. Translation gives CASSSVDEQYF.

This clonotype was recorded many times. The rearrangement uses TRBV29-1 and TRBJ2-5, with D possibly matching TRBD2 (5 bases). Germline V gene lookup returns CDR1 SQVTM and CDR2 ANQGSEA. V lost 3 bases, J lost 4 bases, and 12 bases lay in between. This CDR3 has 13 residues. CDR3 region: CSVDEGSLETQYF. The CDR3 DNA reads TGCAGCGTTGATGAGGGTTCTCTAGAGACCCAGTACTTC.